This TCR beta chain was retrieved from a study of T cell repertoires in aging, cancer and after chemotherapy. This CDR3 has 16 residues. The ends were cut back, 7 bases at V and 4 bases at J, with 20 bases in the middle. Looked up from germline, CDR1 is SEHNR and CDR2 is FQNEAQ (reference sequence). Multiplex touch-down PCR with TRB-A/B primers amplified rearranged V-D-J TRB sequences. Each CDR3 protein gets one entry after TCRdb re-called the multiplex PCR reads with MiXCR. The table lists roughly 8,500 distinct CDR3 sequences, about 53% of them singletons. Peripheral blood genomic DNA, not sorted cells or RNA, was the template.

The chain employs TRBV7-9 and TRBJ1-5, with D perhaps matching TRBD1 (5 bases). This sequence originates from a human donor with a solid tumor. Sequencing was done on a sample of blood. CDR3 sequence reads: CASTQEVGGVNQPQHF. In nucleotides, the CDR3 is TGTGCCAGCACCCAGGAGGTGGGGGGGGTAAATCAGCCCCAGCATTTT.